Listed below are T cell receptor beta chains from one sample, sequenced in a study of CD8 T cells in ankylosing spondylitis. MiXCR, applied by TCRdb to the 5' RACE reads, yields one record per CDR3 protein. The repertoire holds over 130,000 distinct CDR3 sequences, with 44% as singletons. The sequenced sample consisted of synovial fluid, either unsorted or a sorted T cell fraction (not recorded which). The receptors here all came from a male donor with ankylosing spondylitis. Each CDR3 is given with its conserved first and last residue. Each record gives: clone size, D gene, J gene, V gene, CDR3 protein, CDR3 DNA. A D gene is named only where the DNA matches it firmly. The size field is filled for only some rows; it gives once, few, many or a size class.

>few|TRBD1|TRBJ2-7|TRBV29-1
CSVYGGTPGQGAYEQYF
TGCAGCGTTTATGGGGGGACACCGGGACAGGGGGCTTACGAGCAGTACTTC
>-|-|TRBJ1-4|TRBV12-3/TRBV12-4
CASTPAGGVEKLFF
TGTGCCAGCACCCCCGCGGGGGGCGTTGAAAAACTGTTTTTT
>few|-|TRBJ1-1|TRBV3-1
CASSQLPDPAFF
TGTGCCAGCAGCCAACTACCGGATCCCGCTTTCTTT
>once|TRBD2|TRBJ2-1|TRBV12-5
CASGLGLAGYYEQFF
TGTGCTAGTGGTTTGGGACTAGCGGGATACTATGAGCAGTTCTTC
>-|-|TRBJ2-1|TRBV24-1
CATSDPYQENEQFF
TGTGCCACCAGTGATCCCTACCAGGAGAATGAGCAGTTCTTC
>-|TRBD2|TRBJ2-7|TRBV4-2
CASSGSGGTYEQYF
TGTGCCAGCAGCGGAAGCGGGGGAACCTACGAGCAGTACTTC
>-|TRBD2|TRBJ2-7|TRBV11-1
CASSLWVTAGTSRTYEQYF
TGTGCCAGCAGCTTATGGGTAACAGCCGGGACTAGCAGAACCTACGAGCAGTACTTC
>few|TRBD2|TRBJ2-1|TRBV7-9
CASSTGTSGYNEQFF
TGTGCCAGCAGCACCGGGACTAGCGGTTACAATGAGCAGTTCTTC
>many|-|TRBJ1-3|TRBV12-3/TRBV12-4
CASTILGNTIYF
TGTGCCAGCACCATCCTGGGAAACACCATATATTTT
>few|TRBD2|TRBJ2-1|TRBV27
CASPTPGTSHNEQFF
TGTGCCAGCCCCACCCCCGGGACTAGCCACAATGAGCAGTTCTTC
>-|-|TRBJ1-5|TRBV18
CASSPNRWGQPQHF
TGTGCCAGCTCACCCAACAGGTGGGGTCAGCCCCAGCATTTT
>-|-|TRBJ2-4|TRBV10-3
CAISESRSVLAKNIQYF
TGTGCCATCAGTGAGTCGAGAAGCGTACTAGCCAAAAACATTCAGTACTTC
>-|-|TRBJ1-4|TRBV21-1
CASSKVRGRNEKLFF
TGTGCCAGCAGCAAAGTCCGCGGCAGGAATGAAAAACTGTTTTTT
>-|TRBD2|TRBJ2-7|TRBV18
CASSPNILTSGTYEQYF
TGTGCCAGCTCACCAAATATCCTGACTAGCGGGACCTACGAGCAGTACTTC
>-|TRBD2|TRBJ2-5|TRBV4-3
CASSQELAEPYQETQYF
TGCGCCAGCAGCCAAGAACTAGCGGAACCGTACCAAGAGACCCAGTACTTC
>-|-|TRBJ2-3|TRBV12-3/TRBV12-4
CASSWTRPAQGQYF
TGTGCCAGCAGTTGGACACGACCAGCCCAGGGGCAGTATTTT
>few|-|TRBJ2-7|TRBV5-8
CASSFAGTFYEQYF
TGTGCCAGCAGCTTCGCCGGGACTTTCTACGAGCAGTACTTC
>-|-|TRBJ2-1|TRBV28
CASSLLFLSYNEQFF
TGTGCCAGCAGTTTACTGTTTCTCTCCTACAATGAGCAGTTCTTC
>-|-|TRBJ2-7|TRBV27
CASSLSTGSYEQYF
TGTGCCAGCAGTTTGTCCACGGGGAGCTACGAGCAGTACTTC
>-|-|TRBJ2-3|TRBV15
CATSIHWRERRVTDTQYF
TGTGCCACCAGCATCCACTGGCGGGAAAGACGAGTAACAGATACGCAGTATTTT
>-|TRBD1|TRBJ1-1|TRBV7-9
CASSPRDRPNTEAFF
TGTGCCAGCAGCCCCCGGGACAGGCCGAACACTGAAGCTTTCTTT
>-|TRBD1|TRBJ1-5|TRBV28
CASSPPGQGNQPQHF
TGTGCCAGCAGTCCACCGGGACAGGGCAATCAGCCCCAGCATTTT
>few|TRBD1|TRBJ1-2|TRBV4-1
CASSHPGQGGYTF
TGCGCCAGCAGCCACCCGGGACAGGGAGGCTACACCTTC
>few|-|TRBJ2-2|TRBV27
CASSHGPRGGELFF
TGTGCCAGCAGTCATGGCCCGCGGGGCGGGGAGCTGTTTTTT
>-|-|TRBJ2-7|TRBV15
CAKTVGRNYEQYF
TGTGCCAAGACGGTTGGACGTAACTACGAGCAGTACTTC
>-|TRBD2|TRBJ2-5|TRBV7-9
CASSQGLAGSWETQYF
TGTGCCAGCAGCCAAGGACTAGCGGGTTCTTGGGAGACCCAGTACTTC
>-|-|TRBJ2-7|TRBV6-2/TRBV6-3
CASSPSGDVGEQYF
TGTGCCAGCTCGCCAAGCGGTGACGTCGGCGAGCAGTACTTC
>few|-|TRBJ2-1|TRBV2
CASSFVGNDEQFF
TGTGCCAGCAGTTTTGTGGGGAACGATGAGCAGTTCTTC
>few|-|TRBJ2-7|TRBV7-6
CASSLGPKTSYEQYF
TGTGCCAGCAGCTTAGGACCAAAGACGTCCTACGAGCAGTACTTC
>few|TRBD1|TRBJ1-2|TRBV6-1
CASSPWDSQFYGYTF
TGTGCCAGCAGTCCATGGGACAGCCAATTCTATGGCTACACCTTC
>-|-|TRBJ2-3|TRBV20-1
CSARLDFTYTQYF
TGCAGTGCTCGGTTGGACTTCACGTATACGCAGTATTTT
>-|-|TRBJ1-1|TRBV12-3/TRBV12-4
CASSPGQLTNTEAFF
TGTGCCAGCAGTCCCGGACAGCTGACGAACACTGAAGCTTTCTTT
>few|-|TRBJ1-4|TRBV5-1
CASSPGDAEKLFF
TGCGCCAGCAGCCCCGGGGACGCAGAAAAACTGTTTTTT
>few|-|TRBJ2-7|TRBV10-3
CAISGREDSYEQYF
TGTGCCATCAGTGGACGGGAAGACTCCTACGAGCAGTACTTC
>few|-|TRBJ1-2|TRBV12-3/TRBV12-4
CASRSWGLVRGYTF
TGTGCCAGCAGGTCCTGGGGGTTGGTGAGAGGCTACACCTTC
>-|TRBD2|TRBJ2-5|TRBV6-5
CASSSPASGETQYF
TGTGCCAGCAGTTCACCTGCTAGCGGGGAGACCCAGTACTTC